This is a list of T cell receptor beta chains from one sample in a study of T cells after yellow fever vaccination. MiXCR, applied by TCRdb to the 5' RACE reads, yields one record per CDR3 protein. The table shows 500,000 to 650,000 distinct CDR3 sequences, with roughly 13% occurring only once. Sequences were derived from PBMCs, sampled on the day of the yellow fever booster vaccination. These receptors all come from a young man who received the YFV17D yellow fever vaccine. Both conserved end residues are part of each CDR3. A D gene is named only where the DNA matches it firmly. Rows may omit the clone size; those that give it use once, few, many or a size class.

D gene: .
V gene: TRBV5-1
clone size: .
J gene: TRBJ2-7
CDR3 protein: CASSLGGTYRNEQYF
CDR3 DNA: TGCGCCAGCAGCTTGGGGGGTACTTACAGGAACGAGCAGTACTTC

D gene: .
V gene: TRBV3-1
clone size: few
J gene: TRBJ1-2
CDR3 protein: CASSQRAGYYGYTF
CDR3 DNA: TGTGCCAGCAGCCAACGGGCCGGATACTATGGCTACACCTTC

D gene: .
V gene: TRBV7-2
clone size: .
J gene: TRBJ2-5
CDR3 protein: CASSGGAQETQYF
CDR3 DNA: TGTGCCTCCTCCGGCGGGGCCCAAGAGACCCAGTACTTC

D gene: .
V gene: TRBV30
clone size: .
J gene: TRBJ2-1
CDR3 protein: CAWSVGRIVGEWNEQFF
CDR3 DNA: TGTGCCTGGAGTGTCGGAAGAATAGTCGGAGAGTGGAATGAGCAGTTCTTC

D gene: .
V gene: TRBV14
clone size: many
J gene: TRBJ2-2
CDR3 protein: CASSRLILPTGELFF
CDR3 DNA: TGTGCCAGCAGCCGCCTCATCTTGCCCACCGGGGAGCTGTTTTTT

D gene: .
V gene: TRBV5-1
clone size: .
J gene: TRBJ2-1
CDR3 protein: CASSLEQGQYNEQFF
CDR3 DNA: TGCGCCAGCAGCTTGGAGCAGGGACAATACAATGAGCAGTTCTTC

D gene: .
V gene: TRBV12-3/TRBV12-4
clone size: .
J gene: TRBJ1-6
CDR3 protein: CASSPRGSYNSPLHF
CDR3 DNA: TGTGCCAGCAGCCCCCGGGGCTCCTATAATTCACCCCTCCACTTT

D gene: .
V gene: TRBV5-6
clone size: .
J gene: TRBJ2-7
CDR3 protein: CASSLRPVDYEQYF
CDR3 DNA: TGTGCCAGCAGCCTCCGGCCGGTAGACTACGAGCAGTACTTC

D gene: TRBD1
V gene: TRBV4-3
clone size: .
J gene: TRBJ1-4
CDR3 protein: CASSSVRGSATNEKLFF
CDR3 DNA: TGCGCCAGCAGCAGCGTCAGGGGGAGCGCAACTAATGAAAAACTGTTTTTT

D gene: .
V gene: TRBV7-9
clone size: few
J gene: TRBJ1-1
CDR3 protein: CASSFAQANTEAFF
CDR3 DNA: TGTGCCAGCAGCTTCGCCCAGGCGAACACTGAAGCTTTCTTT

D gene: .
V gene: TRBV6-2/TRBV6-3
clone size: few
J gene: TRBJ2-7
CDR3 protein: CASSYPPAGTEQYF
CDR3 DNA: TGTGCCAGCAGTTACCCCCCGGCAGGGACGGAGCAGTACTTC

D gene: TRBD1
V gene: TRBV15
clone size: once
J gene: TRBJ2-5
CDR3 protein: CATSGRDSQETQYF
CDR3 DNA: TGTGCCACCAGCGGTCGGGACAGCCAAGAGACCCAGTACTTC

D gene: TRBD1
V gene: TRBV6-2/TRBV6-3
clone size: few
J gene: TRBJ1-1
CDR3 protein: CASRLTGANTEAFF
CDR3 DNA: TGTGCCAGCAGACTAACAGGGGCAAACACTGAAGCTTTCTTT

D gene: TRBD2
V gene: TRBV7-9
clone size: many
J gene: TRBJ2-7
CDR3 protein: CASSLGRDSYEQYF
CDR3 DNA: TGTGCCAGCAGCTTGGGGAGGGACTCCTACGAGCAGTACTTC

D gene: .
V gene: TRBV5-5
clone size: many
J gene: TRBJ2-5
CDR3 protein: CASSVYTGTQKETQYF
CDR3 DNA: TGTGCCAGCAGCGTTTATACCGGGACACAGAAAGAGACCCAGTACTTC

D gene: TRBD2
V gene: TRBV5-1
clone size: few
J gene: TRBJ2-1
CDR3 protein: CASSPSSGEAYNEQFF
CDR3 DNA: TGCGCCAGCAGCCCGTCTAGCGGAGAGGCATACAATGAGCAGTTCTTC

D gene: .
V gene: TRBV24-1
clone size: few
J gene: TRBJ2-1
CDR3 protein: CATSDPAAISYNEQFF
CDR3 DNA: TGTGCCACCAGTGATCCCGCAGCCATATCCTACAATGAGCAGTTCTTC

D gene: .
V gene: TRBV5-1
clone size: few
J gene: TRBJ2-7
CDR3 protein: CASRGLEQYF
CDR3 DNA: TGCGCCAGTAGAGGGCTCGAGCAGTACTTC

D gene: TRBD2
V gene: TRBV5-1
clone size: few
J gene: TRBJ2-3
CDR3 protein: CASKVGGSTDTQYF
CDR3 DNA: TGCGCCAGCAAAGTGGGAGGGAGCACAGATACGCAGTATTTT

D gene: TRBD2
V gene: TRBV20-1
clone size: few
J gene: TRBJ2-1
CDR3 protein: CSAGTSGKYNEQFF
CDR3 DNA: TGCAGTGCTGGGACTAGCGGGAAATACAATGAGCAGTTCTTC

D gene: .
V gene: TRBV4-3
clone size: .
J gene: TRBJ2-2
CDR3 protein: CASSQEQQTNTGELFF
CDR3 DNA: TGCGCCAGCAGCCAAGAGCAACAGACGAACACCGGGGAGCTGTTTTTT

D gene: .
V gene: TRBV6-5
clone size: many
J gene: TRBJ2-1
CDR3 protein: CASSTWDEQFF
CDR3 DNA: TGTGCCAGCAGTACATGGGATGAGCAGTTCTTC

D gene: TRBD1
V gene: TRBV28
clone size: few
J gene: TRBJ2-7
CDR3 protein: CASSDRAREQYF
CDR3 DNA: TGTGCCAGCAGTGACAGGGCCCGAGAGCAGTACTTC

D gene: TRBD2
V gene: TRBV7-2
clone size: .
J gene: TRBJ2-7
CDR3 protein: CASRLLADYEQYF
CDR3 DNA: TGTGCCAGCAGGTTACTAGCGGACTACGAGCAGTACTTC

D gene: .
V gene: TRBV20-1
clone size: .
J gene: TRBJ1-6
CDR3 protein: CSARSPGPNSPLHF
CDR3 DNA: TGCAGTGCTAGGTCGCCGGGACCTAATTCACCCCTCCACTTT

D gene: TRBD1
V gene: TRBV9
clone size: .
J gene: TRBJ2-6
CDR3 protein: CASSSRDRGPSGVGANVLTF
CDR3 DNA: TGTGCCAGCAGCTCCCGGGACAGGGGCCCTTCGGGAGTTGGGGCCAACGTCCTGACTTTC

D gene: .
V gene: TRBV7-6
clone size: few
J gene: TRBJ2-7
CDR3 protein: CASSYGVSYEQYF
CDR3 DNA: TGTGCCAGCAGCTACGGAGTCTCCTACGAGCAGTACTTC

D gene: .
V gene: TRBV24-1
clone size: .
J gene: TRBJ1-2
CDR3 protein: CATNYKTRDYGYTF
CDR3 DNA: TGTGCCACCAATTATAAAACCAGGGACTATGGCTACACCTTC

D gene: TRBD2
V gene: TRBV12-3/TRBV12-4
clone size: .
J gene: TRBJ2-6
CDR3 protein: CASSFEMALGGPSGANVLTF
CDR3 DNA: TGTGCCAGCAGTTTCGAGATGGCGTTGGGAGGGCCCTCTGGGGCCAACGTCCTGACTTTC

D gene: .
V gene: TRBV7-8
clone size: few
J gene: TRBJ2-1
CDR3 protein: CASSFVFRSSYNEQFF
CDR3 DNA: TGTGCCAGCAGCTTCGTGTTCCGTAGCTCCTACAATGAGCAGTTCTTC

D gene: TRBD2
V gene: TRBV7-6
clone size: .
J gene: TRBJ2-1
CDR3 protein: CASSPGGASGSNEQFF
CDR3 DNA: TGTGCCAGCAGCCCAGGAGGTGCTAGCGGGAGTAATGAGCAGTTCTTC

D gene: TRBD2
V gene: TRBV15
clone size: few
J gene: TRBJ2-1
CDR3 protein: CATSGSGLAFSYNEQFF
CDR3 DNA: TGTGCCACCAGCGGATCGGGACTAGCGTTCTCCTACAATGAGCAGTTCTTC

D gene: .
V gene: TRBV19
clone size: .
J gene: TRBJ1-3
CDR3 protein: CASNPPGGTIYF
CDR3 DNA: TGTGCCAGTAACCCCCCTGGGGGCACCATATATTTT

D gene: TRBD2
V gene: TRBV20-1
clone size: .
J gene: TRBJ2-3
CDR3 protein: CSARLAGEGDGDTQYF
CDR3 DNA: TGCAGTGCTAGGCTAGCGGGAGAGGGGGACGGAGATACGCAGTATTTT

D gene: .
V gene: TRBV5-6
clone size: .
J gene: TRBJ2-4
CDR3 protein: CASSFSSPGPKYF
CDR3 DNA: TGTGCCAGCAGCTTTTCGTCCCCAGGACCTAAGTACTTC

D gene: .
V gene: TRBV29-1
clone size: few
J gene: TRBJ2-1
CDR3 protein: CSAAGDFNEQFF
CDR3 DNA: TGCAGCGCGGCCGGGGATTTTAATGAGCAGTTCTTC

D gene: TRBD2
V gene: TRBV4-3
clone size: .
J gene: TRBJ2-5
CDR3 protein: CASSQDPGGGASQETQYF
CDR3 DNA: TGCGCCAGCAGCCAAGATCCGGGGGGAGGGGCGTCTCAAGAGACCCAGTACTTC